This entry features one TCR beta chain sequence. This CDR3 has 14 residues. The germline gives CDR1 DFQATT, CDR2 SNEGSKA (reference sequence). Losses at the gene ends were 6 bases for V and 5 bases for J; bases not matched to a gene: 10. The record originates from a study of T cells of healthy individuals. TCRdb re-called the 5' RACE reads with MiXCR, one entry per CDR3 protein. Among about 53,000 distinct CDR3 sequences listed, about 15% were seen once. The source is a human donor in good health. V is TRBV20-1 and J is TRBJ2-5; 9 bases are shared with TRBD1. The CDR3 region has the DNA TGCAGTGCCTTCCAGACAGGGGGGGGGGAGACCCAGTACTTC. It codes for CSAFQTGGGETQYF.